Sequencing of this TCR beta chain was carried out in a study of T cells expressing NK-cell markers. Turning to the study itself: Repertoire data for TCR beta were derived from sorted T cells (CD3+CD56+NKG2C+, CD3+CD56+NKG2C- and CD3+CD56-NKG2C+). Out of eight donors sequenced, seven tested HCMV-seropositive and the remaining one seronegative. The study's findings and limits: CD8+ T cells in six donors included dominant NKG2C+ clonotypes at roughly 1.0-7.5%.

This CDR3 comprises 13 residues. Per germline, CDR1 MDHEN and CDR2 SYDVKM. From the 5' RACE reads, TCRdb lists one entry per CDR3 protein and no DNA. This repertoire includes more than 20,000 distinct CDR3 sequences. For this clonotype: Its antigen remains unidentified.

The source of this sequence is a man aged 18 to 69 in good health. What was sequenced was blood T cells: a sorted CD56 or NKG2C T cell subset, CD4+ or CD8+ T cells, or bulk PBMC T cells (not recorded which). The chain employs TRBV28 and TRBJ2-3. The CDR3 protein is CASSLLSTDTQYF.